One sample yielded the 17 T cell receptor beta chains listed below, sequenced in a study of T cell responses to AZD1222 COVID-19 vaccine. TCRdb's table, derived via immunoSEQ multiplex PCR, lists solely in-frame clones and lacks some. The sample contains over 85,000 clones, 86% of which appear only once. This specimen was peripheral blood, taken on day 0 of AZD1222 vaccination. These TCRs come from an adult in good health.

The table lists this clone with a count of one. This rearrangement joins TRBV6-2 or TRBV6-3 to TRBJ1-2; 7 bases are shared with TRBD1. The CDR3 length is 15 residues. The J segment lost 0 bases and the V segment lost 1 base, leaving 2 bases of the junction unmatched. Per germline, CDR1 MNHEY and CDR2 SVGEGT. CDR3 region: CASSYWGTANYGYTF. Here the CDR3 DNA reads TGTGCCAGCAGTTACTGGGGGACAGCTAACTATGGCTACACCTTC.

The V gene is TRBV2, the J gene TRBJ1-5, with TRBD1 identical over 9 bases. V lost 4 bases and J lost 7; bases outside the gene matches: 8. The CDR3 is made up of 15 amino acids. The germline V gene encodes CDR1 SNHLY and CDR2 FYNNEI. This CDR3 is CASSVTGQGRQPQHF. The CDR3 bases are TGTGCCAGCAGTGTTACGGGACAGGGTCGGCAGCCCCAGCATTTT.

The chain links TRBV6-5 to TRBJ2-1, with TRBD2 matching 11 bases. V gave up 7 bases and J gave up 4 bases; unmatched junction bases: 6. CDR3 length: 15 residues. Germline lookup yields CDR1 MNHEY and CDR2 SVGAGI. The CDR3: CASNILAGGYNEQFF. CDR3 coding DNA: TGTGCCAGCAACATCCTAGCGGGAGGTTACAATGAGCAGTTCTTC.

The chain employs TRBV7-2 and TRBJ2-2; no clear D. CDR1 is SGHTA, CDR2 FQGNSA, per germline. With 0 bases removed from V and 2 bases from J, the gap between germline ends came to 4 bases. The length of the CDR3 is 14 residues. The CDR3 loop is CASSLARNTGELFF. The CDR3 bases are TGTGCCAGCAGCTTAGCCAGAAACACCGGGGAGCTGTTTTTT.

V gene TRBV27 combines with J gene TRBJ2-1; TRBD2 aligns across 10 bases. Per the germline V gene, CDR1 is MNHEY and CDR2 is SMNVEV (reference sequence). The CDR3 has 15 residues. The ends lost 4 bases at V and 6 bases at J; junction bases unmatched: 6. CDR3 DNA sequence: TGTGCCAGCAGTTCCGAGCGGGGGGGTAGCAATGAGCAGTTCTTC. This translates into CASSSERGGSNEQFF.

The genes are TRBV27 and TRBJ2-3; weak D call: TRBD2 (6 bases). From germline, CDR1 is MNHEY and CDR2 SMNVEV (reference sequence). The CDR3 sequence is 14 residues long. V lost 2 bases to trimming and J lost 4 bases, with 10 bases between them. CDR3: CASSLRDLADTQYF. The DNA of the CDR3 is TGTGCCAGCAGTTTACGGGACTTGGCAGATACGCAGTATTTT.

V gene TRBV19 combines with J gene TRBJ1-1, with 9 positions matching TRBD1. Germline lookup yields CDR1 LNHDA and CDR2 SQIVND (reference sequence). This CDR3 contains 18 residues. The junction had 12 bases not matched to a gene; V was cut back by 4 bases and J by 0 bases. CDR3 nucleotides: TGTGCCAGTAGTACCGCTGGGACAGGGCCGTCATTGAACACTGAAGCTTTCTTT. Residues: CASSTAGTGPSLNTEAFF.

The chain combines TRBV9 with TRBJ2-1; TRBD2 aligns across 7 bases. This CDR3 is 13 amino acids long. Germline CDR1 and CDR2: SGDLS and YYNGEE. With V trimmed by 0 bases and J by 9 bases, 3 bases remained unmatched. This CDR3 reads CASSVGGGFEQFF. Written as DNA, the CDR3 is TGTGCCAGCAGCGTAGGGGGAGGGTTTGAGCAGTTCTTC.

CDR3 nucleotides: TGTGCCAGCAGCTTGGTCCCAACCGGGGAGCTGTTTTTT. Translation: CASSLVPTGELFF. The chain recombines TRBV5-8 with TRBJ2-2, with D uncertain. Germline V lookup: CDR1 SGHTS, CDR2 YDEGEE. The CDR3 contains 13 residues. V lost 0 bases and J 5 bases, leaving 5 bases between the germline ends. The full variable domain, with the rest looked up from reference TRBV5-8 and TRBJ2-2, is EAGVTQSPTHLIKTRGQQATLRCSPISGHTSVYWYQQALGLGLQFLLWYDEGEERNRGNFPPRFSGRQFPNYSSELNVNALELEDSALYLCASSLVPTGELFFGEGSRLTVL.

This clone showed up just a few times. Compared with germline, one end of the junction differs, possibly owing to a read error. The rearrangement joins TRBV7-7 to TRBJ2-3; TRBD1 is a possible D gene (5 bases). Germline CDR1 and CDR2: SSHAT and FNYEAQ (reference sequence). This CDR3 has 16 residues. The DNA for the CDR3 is TGTGCTAGCAGCTCTAATCTAGGACACTCCACAGATACGCAGTATTTT. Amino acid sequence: CASSSNLGHSTDTQYF. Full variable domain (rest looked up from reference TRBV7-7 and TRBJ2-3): GAGVSQSPRYKVTKRGQDVTLRCDPISSHATLYWYQQALGQGPEFLTYFNYEAQPDKSGLPSDRFSAERPEGSISTLTIQRTEQRDSAMYRCASSSNLGHSTDTQYFGPGTRLTVL.

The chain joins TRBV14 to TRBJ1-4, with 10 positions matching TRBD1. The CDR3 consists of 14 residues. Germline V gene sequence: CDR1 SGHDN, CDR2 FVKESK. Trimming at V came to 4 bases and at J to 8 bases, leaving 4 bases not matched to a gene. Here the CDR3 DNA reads TGTGCCAGCAGCCCCCGACAGGGGGCGGAAAAACTGTTTTTT. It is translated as CASSPRQGAEKLFF.

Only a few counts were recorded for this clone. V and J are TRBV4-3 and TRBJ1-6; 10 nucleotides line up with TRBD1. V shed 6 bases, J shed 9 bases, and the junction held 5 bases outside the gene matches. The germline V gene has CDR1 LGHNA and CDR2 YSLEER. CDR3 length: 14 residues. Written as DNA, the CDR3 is TGCGCCAGCAGTCGGACAGGGGGAGGTTCACCCCTCCACTTT. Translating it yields CASSRTGGGSPLHF.

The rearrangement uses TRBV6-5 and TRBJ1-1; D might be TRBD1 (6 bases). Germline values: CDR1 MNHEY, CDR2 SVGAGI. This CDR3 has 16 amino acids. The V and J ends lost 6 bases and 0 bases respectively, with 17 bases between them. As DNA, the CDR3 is TGTGCCAGCAGGTACGCAGGGGTAGGAATGAACACTGAAGCTTTCTTT. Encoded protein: CASRYAGVGMNTEAFF.

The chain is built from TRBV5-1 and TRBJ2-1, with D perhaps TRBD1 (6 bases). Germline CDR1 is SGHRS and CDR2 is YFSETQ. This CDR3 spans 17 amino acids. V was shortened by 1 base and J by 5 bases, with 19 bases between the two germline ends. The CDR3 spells CASSLLFGRGADNEQFF. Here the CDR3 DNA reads TGCGCCAGCAGCTTGTTATTCGGCAGGGGCGCCGACAATGAGCAGTTCTTC. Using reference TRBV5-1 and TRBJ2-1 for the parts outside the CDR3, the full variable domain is KAGVTQTPRYLIKTRGQQVTLSCSPISGHRSVSWYQQTPGQGLQFLFEYFSETQRNKGNFPGRFSGRQFSNSRSEMNVSTLELGDSALYLCASSLLFGRGADNEQFFGPGTRLTVL.

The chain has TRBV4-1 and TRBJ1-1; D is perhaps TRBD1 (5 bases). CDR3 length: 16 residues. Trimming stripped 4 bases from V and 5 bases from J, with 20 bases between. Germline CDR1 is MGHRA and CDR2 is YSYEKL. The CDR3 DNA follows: TGCGCCAGCAGCCCTGAATTCGGCGGGGGTTGGACTGAAGCTTTCTTT. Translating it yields CASSPEFGGGWTEAFF.

The CDR3: CASGLNSPLHF. CDR3 nucleotides: TGTGCGTCAGGCTTGAATTCACCCCTCCACTTT. The chain is built from TRBV7-9 and TRBJ1-6; no reliable D call. This CDR3 has 11 residues. Germline values: CDR1 SEHNR, CDR2 FQNEAQ (reference sequence).

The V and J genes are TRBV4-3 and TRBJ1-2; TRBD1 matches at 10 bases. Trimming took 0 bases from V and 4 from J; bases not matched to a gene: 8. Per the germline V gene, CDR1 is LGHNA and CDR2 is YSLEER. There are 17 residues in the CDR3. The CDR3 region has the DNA TGCGCCAGCAGCCAAGACGGGACAGGGGCCCAAATCTATGGCTACACCTTC. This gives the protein CASSQDGTGAQIYGYTF.